This is a list of T cell receptor beta chains from one sample in a study of tumor-infiltrating lymphocytes in primary liver carcinoma. TCRdb re-called the multiplex PCR reads through MiXCR, storing one row per CDR3 protein. The sample has fewer than 350,000 distinct CDR3 sequences; around three fifths are singletons. Sequenced sample: peripheral blood. These TCRs come from a middle-aged man with primary liver carcinoma and hepatitis B virus infection. The CDR3 runs from the conserved cysteine through the conserved F or W. The D gene is left open where the match is weak. The size of a clone is reported for some rows only, either as once, few or many, or as a class for expanded clones.

-	TRBV6-1	TRBJ2-1	once	TGTGCCAGCGGACGGCTATACAATGAGCAGTCTTTC	CASGRLYNEQSF
-	TRBV6-5	TRBJ2-6	many	TGTGCCAGCAGGTCGGCAGGGGTTGGGGCCAACGTCCTGACTTTC	CASRSAGVGANVLTF
-	TRBV5-4	TRBJ1-4	-	TGTGCCAGCAGTACCCGTGTGGGGAGTAGCGAAAAACTGTTTTTT	CASSTRVGSSEKLFF
-	TRBV6-5	TRBJ2-3	few	TGTGCCAGCAGATTAGGGACATATAGCACAGATACGCAGTATTTT	CASRLGTYSTDTQYF
TRBD2	TRBV2	TRBJ2-2	-	TGTGCCAGCAGATCTAGCGGGAGGGCCGGGGAGCTGTTTTTT	CASRSSGRAGELFF
-	TRBV12-3/TRBV12-4	TRBJ2-1	once	TGTGTCAGCAGTTACCGGGGTTCCGCTAGCAATGAGCAGTTCTTC	CVSSYRGSASNEQFF
-	TRBV4-2	TRBJ2-7	many	TGTGCCAGCAGCCAAGATAAGGGGAGCGGCTACGAGCAGTACTTC	CASSQDKGSGYEQYF
-	TRBV4-2	TRBJ2-5	-	TGTGCCAGTGGCCAAAACAAGGGGGAGACCCAGTACTTC	CASGQNKGETQYF
-	TRBV6-6	TRBJ2-7	-	TGTGCCAGCAGTTCGGCAAGGGGAGGCTACGAGCAGTACTTC	CASSSARGGYEQYF
-	TRBV2	TRBJ1-5	once	TGTGCCAGCAGTGAATTCAGGGGAAATCAGCCCCAGCATTTT	CASSEFRGNQPQHF
-	TRBV5-4	TRBJ2-1	-	TGTGCCAGCTGTGATAAGCGGAACAATGAGCAGTTCTTC	CASCDKRNNEQFF
-	TRBV28	TRBJ2-7	-	TGTGCCAGCAGTTTACCGGCAGACGAGCAGTACTTC	CASSLPADEQYF
TRBD2	TRBV4-3	TRBJ2-1	many	TGCGCCAGCAGCCATCTCGTGGGGGGGGGACTAGCGGTGTCCCAGAGCTACAATGAGCAGTTCTTC	CASSHLVGGGLAVSQSYNEQFF
-	TRBV11-3	TRBJ2-2	few	TGTGCTAGCGGCTTAGCCCAGAGCACCAGGGAGCTGTTTTTT	CASGLAQSTRELFF
TRBD1	TRBV11-1	TRBJ1-6	-	TGTGCCAGCAGCTCGTCCGCATCCGGGACAGGGCTCCGTAATTCACCCCTCCACTTT	CASSSSASGTGLRNSPLHF
-	TRBV6-1	TRBJ2-1	-	TGTGCCAGCAGTATGATACCCCCGGCAGAACGGAATGAGCAGCTCTTC	CASSMIPPAERNEQLF
-	TRBV30	TRBJ1-1	-	TGTACCTGGAGTGTACTGGGTTCTGAAGCTTTCTTT	CTWSVLGSEAFF
TRBD2	TRBV12-3/TRBV12-4	TRBJ2-2	-	TGCGCCAGCTCCGGGACTAGTGGGAGAGAGCTGTTGTTT	CASSGTSGRELLF
-	TRBV6-6	TRBJ2-6	many	TGTGCCAGCAGGGAAGACAGGGAGGCTGGGGCCAACGTCCTGACTTTC	CASREDREAGANVLTF
TRBD2	TRBV28	TRBJ2-3	once	TGTGACATCAGCCGGGACTACAGTGGTACGCAGTATTTT	CDISRDYSGTQYF
-	TRBV11-2	TRBJ2-1	-	TGTGCCAGCAGCCCTGGGGCGGGGACCGATGAGCAGTTCTTC	CASSPGAGTDEQFF
TRBD1	TRBV29-1	TRBJ1-2	many	TGCAGCGTTGATCCCAGGGGGCGCGACTATGGCTACACCTTC	CSVDPRGRDYGYTF
-	TRBV7-3	TRBJ1-3	-	TGTGCCAGCAGCTCGGGGACAGGAAACACCATATATTTT	CASSSGTGNTIYF
TRBD1	TRBV5-4	TRBJ2-1	-	TGTGCCAGCAGCCCTAGACAGGGATCTGACGATGAGCAGTTCTTC	CASSPRQGSDDEQFF
-	TRBV28	TRBJ1-6	few	TGTGCCAGCAGTCCAGCCAGGTGGGGCTCCTATAATTCACCCCTCCACTTT	CASSPARWGSYNSPLHF
TRBD1	TRBV12-3/TRBV12-4	TRBJ1-2	many	TGTGCCAGCAGTTCGGACAGGGGGCAGGGAGGCTACACCTTC	CASSSDRGQGGYTF